This T cell receptor beta chain was recovered during a study of tumor-infiltrating lymphocytes in localized non-small cell lung cancer. Generated by immunoSEQ multiplex PCR, the TCRdb table keeps only in-frame clones and is missing some. This table has about 12,000 clones, roughly three quarters appearing once. From germline, CDR1 is MNHEY and CDR2 SMNVEV (reference sequence). The CDR3 is made up of 17 amino acids. V lost 3 bases and J lost 0, with 15 bases in between. The study, taken as a whole, reports: Each assay used a separate piece of the same tissue. No T-cell fraction difference was seen between IM1 and IM2 tumors.

With respect to this clone: Its antigen is as yet unknown.

The specimen sequenced was uninvolved lung tissue not adjacent to the tumor. The chain couples TRBV27 to TRBJ2-1; D call uncertain. This clonotype originated in a human donor with non-small cell lung cancer. Here the CDR3 DNA reads TGTGCCAGCAGTTTCTCGAGGACGCCGAGCTCCTACAATGAGCAGTTCTTC. Translating it yields CASSFSRTPSSYNEQFF.